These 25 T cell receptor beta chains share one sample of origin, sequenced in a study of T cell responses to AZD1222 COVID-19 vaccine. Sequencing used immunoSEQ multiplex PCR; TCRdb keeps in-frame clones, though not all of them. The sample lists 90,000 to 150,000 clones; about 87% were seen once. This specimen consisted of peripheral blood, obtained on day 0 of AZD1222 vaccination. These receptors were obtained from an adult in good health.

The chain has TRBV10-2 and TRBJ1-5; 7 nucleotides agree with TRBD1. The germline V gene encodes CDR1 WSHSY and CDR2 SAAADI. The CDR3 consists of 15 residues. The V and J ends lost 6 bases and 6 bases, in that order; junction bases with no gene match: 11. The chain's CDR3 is CASREITGAPQPQHF. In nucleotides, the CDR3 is TGCGCCAGCAGAGAGATTACAGGGGCTCCTCAGCCCCAGCATTTT.

CDR3: CASSMVDNVAFF. CDR3 DNA sequence: TGTGCCAGCAGCATGGTGGACAACGTCGCTTTCTTT. The chain has TRBV5-4 and TRBJ1-1, with D possibly matching TRBD1 (5 bases). Germline V lookup: CDR1 SGHNT, CDR2 YYREEE (reference sequence). This CDR3 is 12 amino acids long. Trimming left V 4 bases short and J 11 bases short, with 15 bases between.

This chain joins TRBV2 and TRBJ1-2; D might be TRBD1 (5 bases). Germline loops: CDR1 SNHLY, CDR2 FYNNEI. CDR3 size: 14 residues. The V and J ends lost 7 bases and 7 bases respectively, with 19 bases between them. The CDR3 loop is CASTRDPVASGYTF. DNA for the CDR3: TGTGCCAGCACCCGGGACCCGGTAGCGAGTGGCTACACCTTC.

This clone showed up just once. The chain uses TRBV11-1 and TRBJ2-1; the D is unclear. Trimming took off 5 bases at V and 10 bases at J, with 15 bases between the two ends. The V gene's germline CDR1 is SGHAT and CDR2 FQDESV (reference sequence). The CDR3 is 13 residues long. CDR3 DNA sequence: TGTGCCAGCAGCGCGACTCGGGTGGAGGAGCAGTTCTTC. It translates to CASSATRVEEQFF.

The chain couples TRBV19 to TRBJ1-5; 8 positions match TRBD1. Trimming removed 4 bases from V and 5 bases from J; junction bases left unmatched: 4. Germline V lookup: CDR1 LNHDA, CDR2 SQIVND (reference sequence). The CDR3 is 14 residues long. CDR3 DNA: TGTGCCAGTAGTAGGTCAGGGGGCGATCAGCCCCAGCATTTT. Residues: CASSRSGGDQPQHF.

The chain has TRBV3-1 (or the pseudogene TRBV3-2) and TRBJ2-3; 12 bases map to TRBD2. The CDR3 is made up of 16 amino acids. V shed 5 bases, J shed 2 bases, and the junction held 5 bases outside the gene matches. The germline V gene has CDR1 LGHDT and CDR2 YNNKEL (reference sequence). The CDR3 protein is CASSLRLAGATDTQYF. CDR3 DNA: TGTGCCAGCAGCTTGCGACTAGCGGGAGCCACAGATACGCAGTATTTT.

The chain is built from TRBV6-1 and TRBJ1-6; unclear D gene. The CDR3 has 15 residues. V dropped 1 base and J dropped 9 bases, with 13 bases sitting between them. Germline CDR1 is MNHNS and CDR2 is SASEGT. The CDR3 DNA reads TGTGCCAGCAGTGAAGTTCGGGAGTTTGGTTCACCCCTCCACTTT. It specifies CASSEVREFGSPLHF.

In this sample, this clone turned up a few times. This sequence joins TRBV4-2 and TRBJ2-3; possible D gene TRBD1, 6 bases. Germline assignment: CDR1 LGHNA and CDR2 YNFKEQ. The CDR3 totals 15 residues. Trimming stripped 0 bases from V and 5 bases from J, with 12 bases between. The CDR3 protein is CASSQEGQGKDTQYF. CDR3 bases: TGTGCCAGCAGCCAAGAAGGTCAGGGGAAAGATACGCAGTATTTT.

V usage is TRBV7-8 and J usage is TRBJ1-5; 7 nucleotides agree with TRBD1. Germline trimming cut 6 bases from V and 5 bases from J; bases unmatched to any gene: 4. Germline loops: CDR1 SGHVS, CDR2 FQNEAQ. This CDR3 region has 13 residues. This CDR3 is CASSSDRDQPQHF. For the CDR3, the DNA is TGTGCCAGCAGTTCCGACAGGGATCAGCCCCAGCATTTT.

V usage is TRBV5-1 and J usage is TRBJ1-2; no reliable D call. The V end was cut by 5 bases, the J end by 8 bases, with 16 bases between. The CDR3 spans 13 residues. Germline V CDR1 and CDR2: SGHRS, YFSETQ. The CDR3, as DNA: TGCGCCAGCAGGCCCGACTGGGCCGGCGGCTACACCTTC. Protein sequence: CASRPDWAGGYTF.

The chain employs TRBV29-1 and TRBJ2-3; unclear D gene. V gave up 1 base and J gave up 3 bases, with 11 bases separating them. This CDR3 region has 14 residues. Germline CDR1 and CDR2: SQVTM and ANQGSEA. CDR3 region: CSVEVGQFTDTQYF. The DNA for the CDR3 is TGCAGCGTTGAAGTCGGCCAATTTACAGATACGCAGTATTTT.

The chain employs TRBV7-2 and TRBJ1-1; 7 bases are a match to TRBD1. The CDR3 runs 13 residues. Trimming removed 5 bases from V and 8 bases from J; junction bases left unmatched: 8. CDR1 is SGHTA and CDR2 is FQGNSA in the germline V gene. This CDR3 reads CASSLQGGQEAFF. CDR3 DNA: TGTGCCAGCAGCCTCCAGGGGGGTCAAGAAGCTTTCTTT.

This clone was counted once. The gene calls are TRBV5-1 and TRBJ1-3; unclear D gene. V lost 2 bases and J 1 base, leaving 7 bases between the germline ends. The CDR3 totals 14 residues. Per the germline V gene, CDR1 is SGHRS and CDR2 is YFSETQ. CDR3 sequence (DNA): TGCGCCAGCAGCTTAGATGTTTCTGGAAACACCATATATTTT. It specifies CASSLDVSGNTIYF. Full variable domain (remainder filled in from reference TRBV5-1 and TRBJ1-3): KAGVTQTPRYLIKTRGQQVTLSCSPISGHRSVSWYQQTPGQGLQFLFEYFSETQRNKGNFPGRFSGRQFSNSRSEMNVSTLELGDSALYLCASSLDVSGNTIYFGEGSWLTVV.

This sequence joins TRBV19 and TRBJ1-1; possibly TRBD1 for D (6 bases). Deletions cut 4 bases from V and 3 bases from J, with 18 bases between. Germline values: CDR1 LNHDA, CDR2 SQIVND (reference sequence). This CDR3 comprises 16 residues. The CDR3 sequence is CASSTGRGGADTEAFF. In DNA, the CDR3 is TGTGCCAGTAGTACCGGGAGAGGGGGGGCGGACACTGAAGCTTTCTTT.

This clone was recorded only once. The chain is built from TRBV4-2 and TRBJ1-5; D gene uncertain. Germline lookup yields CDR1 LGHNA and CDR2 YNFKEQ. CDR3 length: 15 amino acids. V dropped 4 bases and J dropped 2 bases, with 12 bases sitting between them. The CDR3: CASSPQSGGNQPQHF. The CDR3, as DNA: TGTGCCAGCAGCCCACAGTCTGGGGGCAATCAGCCCCAGCATTTT.

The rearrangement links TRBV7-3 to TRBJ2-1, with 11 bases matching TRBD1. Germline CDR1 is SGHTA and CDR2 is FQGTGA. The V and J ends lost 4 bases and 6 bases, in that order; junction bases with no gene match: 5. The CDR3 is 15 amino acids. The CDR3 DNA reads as TGTGCCAGCAGCTCCCCCGGGACAGGGGGCAATGAGCAGTTCTTC. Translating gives CASSSPGTGGNEQFF.

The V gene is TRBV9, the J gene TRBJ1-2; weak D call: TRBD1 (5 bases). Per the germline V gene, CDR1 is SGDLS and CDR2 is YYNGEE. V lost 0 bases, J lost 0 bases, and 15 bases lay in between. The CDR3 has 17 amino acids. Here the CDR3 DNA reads TGTGCCAGCAGCGTAGCCCCCGGGGCAGAGGCTAACTATGGCTACACCTTC. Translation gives CASSVAPGAEANYGYTF.

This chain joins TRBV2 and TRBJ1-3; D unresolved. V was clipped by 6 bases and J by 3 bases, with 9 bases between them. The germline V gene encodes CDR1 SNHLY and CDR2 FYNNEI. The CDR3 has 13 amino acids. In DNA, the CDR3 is TGTGCCAGCAGCCTGACGGTTGGAAACACCATATATTTT. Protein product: CASSLTVGNTIYF. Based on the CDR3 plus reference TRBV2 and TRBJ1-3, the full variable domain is EPEVTQTPSHQVTQMGQEVILRCVPISNHLYFYWYRQILGQKVEFLVSFYNNEISEKSEIFDDQFSVERPDGSNFTLKIRSTKLEDSAMYFCASSLTVGNTIYFGEGSWLTVV.

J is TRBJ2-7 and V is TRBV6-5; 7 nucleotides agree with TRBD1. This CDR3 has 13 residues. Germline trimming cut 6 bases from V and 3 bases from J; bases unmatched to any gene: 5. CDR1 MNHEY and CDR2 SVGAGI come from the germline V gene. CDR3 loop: CASRGTVHYEQYF. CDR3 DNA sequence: TGTGCCAGCAGGGGGACAGTCCACTACGAGCAGTACTTC.

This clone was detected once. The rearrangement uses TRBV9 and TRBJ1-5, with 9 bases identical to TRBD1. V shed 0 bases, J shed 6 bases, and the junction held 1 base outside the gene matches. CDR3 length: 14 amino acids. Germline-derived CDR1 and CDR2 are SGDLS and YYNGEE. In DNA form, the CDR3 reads TGTGCCAGCAGCGTAGCGGACAGGGGTCAGCCCCAGCATTTT. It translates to CASSVADRGQPQHF.

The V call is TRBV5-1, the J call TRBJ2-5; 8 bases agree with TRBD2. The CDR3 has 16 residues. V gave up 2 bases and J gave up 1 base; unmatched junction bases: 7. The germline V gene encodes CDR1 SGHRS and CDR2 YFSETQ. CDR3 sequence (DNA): TGCGCCAGCAGCTTCGGGCGCGGGGGGATCCAAGAGACCCAGTACTTC. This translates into CASSFGRGGIQETQYF.

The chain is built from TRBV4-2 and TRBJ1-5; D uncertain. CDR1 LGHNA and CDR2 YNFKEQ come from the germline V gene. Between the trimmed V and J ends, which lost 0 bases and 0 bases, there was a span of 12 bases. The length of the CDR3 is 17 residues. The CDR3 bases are TGTGCCAGCAGCCAAGAAGGTAGGCAGTATAGCAATCAGCCCCAGCATTTT. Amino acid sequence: CASSQEGRQYSNQPQHF.

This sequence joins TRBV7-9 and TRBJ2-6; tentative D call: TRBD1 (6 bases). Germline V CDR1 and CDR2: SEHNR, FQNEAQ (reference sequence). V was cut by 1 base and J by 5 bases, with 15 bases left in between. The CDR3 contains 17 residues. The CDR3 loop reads CASSLDISRGRANVLTF. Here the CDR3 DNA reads TGTGCCAGCAGCTTAGATATTTCCAGGGGACGGGCCAACGTCCTGACTTTC.

CDR3 DNA sequence: TGTGCCAGTAGTAAGGGACTAGCGGGAGGCTGGGGCACCGGGGAGCTGTTTTTT. Protein: CASSKGLAGGWGTGELFF. V and J are TRBV19 and TRBJ2-2; TRBD2 aligns across 15 bases. This CDR3 spans 18 amino acids. V was clipped by 4 bases and J by 4 bases; unmatched bases: 7. Germline V gene data show CDR1 as LNHDA and CDR2 as SQIVND (reference sequence). Variable domain in full (rest from reference TRBV19 and TRBJ2-2): DGGITQSPKYLFRKEGQNVTLSCEQNLNHDAMYWYRQDPGQGLRLIYYSQIVNDFQKGDIAEGYSVSREKKESFPLTVTSAQKNPTAFYLCASSKGLAGGWGTGELFFGEGSRLTVL.

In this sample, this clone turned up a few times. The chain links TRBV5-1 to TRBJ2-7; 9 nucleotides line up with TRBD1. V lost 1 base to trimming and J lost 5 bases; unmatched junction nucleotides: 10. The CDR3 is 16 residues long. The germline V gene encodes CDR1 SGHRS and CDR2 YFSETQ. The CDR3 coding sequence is TGCGCCAGCAGCTTGTTACCGGGACAGGGATCGAACGAGCAGTACTTC. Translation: CASSLLPGQGSNEQYF.